This TCR beta chain comes out of a study of T-cell memory formation after mild COVID-19. Across the study: The study found TCR clusters largely donor specific. Study-wide points: Among CD4+ contracting clones, most were CM and EM, and CD8+ ones EMRA. What remained unconfirmed was the SARS-CoV-2 specificity of second-wave clones peaking on day 37.

Germline trimming cut 5 bases from V and 5 bases from J; bases unmatched to any gene: 7. This CDR3 spans 14 amino acids. Germline CDR1 and CDR2: SGHDN and FVKESK. This clonotype was observed a handful of times. The target antigen is unknown. TCRdb itself ran the 5' RACE reads through MiXCR, one entry per CDR3 protein. Among about 470,000 distinct CDR3 sequences listed, 18% were seen once. The J gene is TRBJ2-7, the V gene TRBV14; TRBD2 aligns across 9 bases. The sequenced material came from PBMCs or a T cell subset sorted from them (not recorded which). This TCR came from an adult woman who had mild COVID-19 (a few samples of this study predate the infection). Cell type and time point are not known. The CDR3 DNA follows: TGTGCCAGCAGCTACGGGACTAGCCTTGACGAGCAGTACTTC. Amino acid sequence: CASSYGTSLDEQYF. Based on the CDR3 plus reference TRBV14 and TRBJ2-7, the full variable domain is EAGVTQFPSHSVIEKGQTVTLRCDPISGHDNLYWYRRVMGKEIKFLLHFVKESKQDESGMPNNRFLAERTGGTYSTLKVQPAELEDSGVYFCASSYGTSLDEQYFGPGTRLTVT.